The 7 T cell receptor beta chains below were found in one sample sequenced in a study of long-term antiretroviral therapy in people with HIV. immunoSEQ v3.0 was run at survey level. The assay was immunoSEQ multiplex PCR, and TCRdb's table has in-frame clones only and misses some. The repertoire consists of just under 40,000 clones, with less than 90% occurring once and the leading ten covering around 4.2%. Sequencing used unsorted PBMCs, obtained just before starting antiretroviral therapy. These receptors all come from a woman under 30 with HIV.

The chain links TRBV11-1 to TRBJ2-5; D is uncertain. Germline V CDR1 and CDR2: SGHAT, FQDESV (reference sequence). The CDR3 is 12 amino acids. V gave up 6 bases and J gave up 5 bases, with 10 bases separating them. The CDR3 spells CASRGDWETQYF. In DNA, the CDR3 is TGTGCCAGCAGGGGTGATTGGGAGACCCAGTACTTC.

The V gene is TRBV5-5, the J gene TRBJ1-1; D unclear. V shed 3 bases and J shed 2 bases, with 5 bases lying between them. CDR1 and CDR2 from the germline V gene are SGHKS and YYEKEE (reference sequence). The CDR3 covers 12 residues. In nucleotides, the CDR3 is TGTGCCAGCAGCTACTTAAACACTGAAGCTTTCTTT. Translating it yields CASSYLNTEAFF.

This clone was recorded only once. The chain has TRBV11-2 and TRBJ2-7, with 11 nucleotides matching TRBD2. V lost 5 bases to trimming and J lost 2 bases; unmatched junction nucleotides: 5. CDR3 length: 15 amino acids. CDR1 is SGHAT, CDR2 FQNNGV, per germline. In DNA, the CDR3 is TGTGCCAGCAGCCTAGGGACTAGCGGCACCTACGAGCAGTACTTC. Its protein product is CASSLGTSGTYEQYF.

This clone appeared once. The chain recombines TRBV4-1 with TRBJ2-5; weak D call: TRBD1 (6 bases). Trimming removed 5 bases from V and 5 bases from J, with 15 bases in between. The CDR3 extends over 14 amino acids. Germline V lookup: CDR1 MGHRA, CDR2 YSYEKL. The CDR3, as DNA: TGCGCCAGCAGCTTCTCTCCAGGGGCGGAGACCCAGTACTTC. It translates to CASSFSPGAETQYF.

Here the CDR3 DNA reads TGTGCCAGCAGTTTAACTAGCGCAGAGACCCAGTACTTC. Its translation is CASSLTSAETQYF. V usage is TRBV27 and J usage is TRBJ2-5; 7 bases fit TRBD2. This CDR3 is built from 13 residues. CDR1 is MNHEY and CDR2 is SMNVEV in the germline V gene (reference sequence). V dropped 2 bases and J dropped 4; count of bases not matched to a gene: 1.

V and J are TRBV18 and TRBJ2-3, with 7 bases that match TRBD2. V was pared by 3 bases and J by 1 base, with 4 bases of the junction left unmatched. The CDR3 is 15 amino acids. CDR1 and CDR2 from the germline V gene are KGHSH and LQKENI. As DNA, the CDR3 is TGTGCCAGCTCACCGGGGGGGTTCGGCACAGATACGCAGTATTTT. Translation: CASSPGGFGTDTQYF.

The chain joins TRBV28 to TRBJ2-3; no clear D. The CDR3 runs to 16 residues. The germline CDR1 and CDR2 sequences are MDHEN and SYDVKM. Trimming cost V 6 bases and J 4 bases, with 20 bases left between them. CDR3 nucleotide sequence: TGTGCCAGCAGCCACGTCGGCCTCACCTGGCCAGATACGCAGTATTTT. Protein sequence: CASSHVGLTWPDTQYF.